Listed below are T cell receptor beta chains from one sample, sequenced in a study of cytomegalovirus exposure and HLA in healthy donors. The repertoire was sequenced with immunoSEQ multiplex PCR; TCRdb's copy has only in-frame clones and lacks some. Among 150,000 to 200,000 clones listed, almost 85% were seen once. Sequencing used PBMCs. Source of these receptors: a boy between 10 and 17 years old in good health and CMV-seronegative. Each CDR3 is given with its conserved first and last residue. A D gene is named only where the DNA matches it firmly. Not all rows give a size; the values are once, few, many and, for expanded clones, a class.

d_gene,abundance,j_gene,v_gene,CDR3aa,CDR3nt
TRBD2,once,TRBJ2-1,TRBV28,CASTRTIAGSYNEQFF,TGTGCCAGCACCCGGACTATAGCGGGTTCCTACAATGAGCAGTTCTTC
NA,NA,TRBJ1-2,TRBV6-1,CASSEAGEVARGYTF,TGTGCCAGCAGTGAAGCAGGGGAAGTTGCTCGAGGCTACACCTTC
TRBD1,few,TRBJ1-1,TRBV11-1,CASSIRQGGSTEAFF,TGTGCCAGCAGCATACGACAGGGGGGGAGCACTGAAGCTTTCTTT
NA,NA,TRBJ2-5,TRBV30,CAWSHSTGPETQYF,TGTGCCTGGAGTCACTCAACAGGGCCGGAGACCCAGTACTTC
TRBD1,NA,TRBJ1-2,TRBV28,CASSRGQKHAYGYTF,TGTGCCAGCAGTCGGGGACAGAAACACGCCTATGGCTACACCTTC
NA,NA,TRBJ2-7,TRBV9,CASSPGDRSSYEQYF,TGTGCCAGCAGCCCCGGAGACAGGAGCTCCTACGAGCAGTACTTC
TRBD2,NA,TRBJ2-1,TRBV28,CASSSRTSSGEQFF,TGTGCCAGCAGTTCGCGGACTAGCTCTGGGGAGCAGTTCTTC
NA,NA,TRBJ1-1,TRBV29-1,CSVKKPQFTEAFF,TGCAGCGTCAAGAAACCCCAGTTCACTGAAGCTTTCTTT
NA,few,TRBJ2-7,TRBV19,CASSADSLGYEQYF,TGTGCCAGTAGTGCGGACTCCCTCGGCTACGAGCAGTACTTC
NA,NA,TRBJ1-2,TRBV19,CASSNSDSRDTNHRNYGYTF,TGTGCCAGTAGTAACTCCGACTCCCGGGACACCAATCATAGGAACTATGGCTACACCTTC
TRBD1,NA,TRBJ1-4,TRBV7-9,CASSLGRQGNEKLFF,TGTGCCAGCAGCTTAGGTCGACAGGGTAATGAAAAACTGTTTTTT
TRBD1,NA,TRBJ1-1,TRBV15,CATSRADRIEAFF,TGTGCCACCAGCAGGGCGGACAGGATTGAAGCTTTCTTT
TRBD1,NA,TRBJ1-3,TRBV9,CASSGVRGTAGNTIYF,TGTGCCAGCAGCGGGGTCCGCGGGACAGCTGGAAACACCATATATTTT
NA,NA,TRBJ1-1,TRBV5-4,CASSLEMAVNAEAFF,TGTGCCAGCAGCTTGGAAATGGCGGTGAACGCTGAAGCTTTCTTT
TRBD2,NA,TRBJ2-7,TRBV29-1,CSVEDGTSGRYEQYF,TGCAGCGTTGAAGATGGGACTAGCGGGAGGTACGAGCAGTACTTC
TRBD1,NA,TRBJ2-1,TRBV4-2,CASSQDGDRGLYNEQFF,TGTGCCAGCAGCCAAGATGGGGACAGGGGGCTCTACAATGAGCAGTTCTTC
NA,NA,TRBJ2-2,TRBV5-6,CASSSTGGVEELFF,TGTGCCAGCAGTTCTACAGGGGGGGTCGAGGAGCTGTTTTTT
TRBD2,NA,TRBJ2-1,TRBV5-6,CASSFGTSGRNEQFF,TGTGCCAGCAGCTTCGGGACTAGCGGGAGAAATGAGCAGTTCTTC
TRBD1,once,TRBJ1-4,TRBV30,CAWTTGTGSEKLFF,TGTGCCTGGACCACAGGGACAGGGAGTGAGAAACTGTTTTTT
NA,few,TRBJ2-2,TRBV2,CASHNRATGELFF,TGTGCCAGCCATAACAGGGCCACCGGGGAGCTGTTTTTT
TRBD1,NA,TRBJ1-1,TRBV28,CASSSTGWAEAFF,TGTGCCAGCAGTTCGACAGGGTGGGCTGAAGCTTTCTTT
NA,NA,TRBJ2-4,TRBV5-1,CASSLRGQEGHIQYF,TGCGCCAGCAGCTTGCGGGGCCAGGAGGGGCACATTCAGTACTTC
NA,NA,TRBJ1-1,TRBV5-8,CASSLNRHNTEAFF,TGTGCCAGCAGCTTGAACAGGCACAACACTGAAGCTTTCTTT
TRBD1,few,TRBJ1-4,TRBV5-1,CASSSGTGSEKLFF,TGCGCCAGCAGCTCCGGGACAGGGAGTGAAAAACTGTTTTTT
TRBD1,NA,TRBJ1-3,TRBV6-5,CASSYSSGTAGNTIYF,TGTGCCAGCAGTTACTCCTCCGGGACAGCAGGAAACACCATATATTTT
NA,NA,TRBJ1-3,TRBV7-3,CASSSSGQPGNTIYF,TGTGCCAGCAGCTCCTCTGGACAGCCTGGAAACACCATATATTTT
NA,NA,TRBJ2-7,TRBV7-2,CASNRATYEQYF,TGTGCCAGCAACAGGGCCACCTACGAGCAGTACTTC
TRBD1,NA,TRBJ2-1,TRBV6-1,CASSEQGAPWNEQFF,TGTGCCAGCAGTGAACAGGGGGCCCCTTGGAATGAGCAGTTCTTC
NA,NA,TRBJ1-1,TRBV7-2,CASSLALGGTEAFF,TGTGCCAGCAGCTTAGCCCTAGGGGGAACTGAAGCTTTCTTT
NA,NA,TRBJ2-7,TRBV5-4,CASSLVGQSSYEQYF,TGTGCCAGCAGCTTGGTGGGCCAAAGCTCCTACGAGCAGTACTTC
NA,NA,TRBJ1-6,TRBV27,CASSVLGQQPSPLHF,TGTGCCAGCAGTGTCCTGGGGCAGCAGCCTTCACCCCTCCACTTT
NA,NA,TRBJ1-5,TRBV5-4,CASSLGGGEDQPQHF,TGTGCCAGCAGCTTGGGGGGAGGGGAGGATCAGCCCCAGCATTTT
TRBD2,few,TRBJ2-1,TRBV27,CASSLAPTSGSRYNEQFF,TGTGCCAGCAGTTTAGCCCCGACTAGCGGGAGTCGATACAATGAGCAGTTCTTC
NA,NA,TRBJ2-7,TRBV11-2,CASSPGHSSYEQYF,TGTGCCAGCAGCCCAGGACATTCCTCCTACGAGCAGTACTTC
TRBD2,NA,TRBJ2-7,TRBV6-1,CASSEPLAFVAGEYEQYF,TGTGCCAGCAGTGAACCTCTGGCTTTCGTAGCGGGAGAATACGAGCAGTACTTC
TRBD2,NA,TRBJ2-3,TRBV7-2,CASSSLPRAGGPDTQYF,TGTGCCAGCAGCTCTCTCCCCCGGGCGGGGGGTCCAGATACGCAGTATTTT
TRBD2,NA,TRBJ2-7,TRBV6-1,CASRPTSGRGYEQYF,TGTGCCAGCAGGCCGACTAGCGGGAGAGGCTACGAGCAGTACTTC
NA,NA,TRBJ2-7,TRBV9,CASSVGRERFYEQYF,TGTGCCAGCAGCGTAGGTCGGGAGCGGTTCTACGAGCAGTACTTC
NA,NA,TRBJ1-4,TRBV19,CASSIFGTGGEKLFF,TGTGCCAGTAGTATCTTCGGTACGGGAGGAGAAAAACTGTTTTTT
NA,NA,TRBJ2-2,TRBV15,CATSVLAPGELFF,TGTGCCACCTCAGTCTTAGCTCCCGGGGAGCTGTTTTTT
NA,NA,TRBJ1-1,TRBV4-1,CASSQVGRGNTEAFF,TGCGCCAGCAGCCAAGTGGGCAGGGGGAACACTGAAGCTTTCTTT
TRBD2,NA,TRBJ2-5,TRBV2,CASSEGGGRGETQYF,TGTGCCAGCAGTGAAGGGGGGGGGAGAGGGGAGACCCAGTACTTC
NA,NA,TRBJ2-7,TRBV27,CASALEGSGYEQYF,TGTGCCAGCGCCCTAGAGGGTTCCGGCTACGAGCAGTACTTC
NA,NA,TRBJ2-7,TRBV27,CASRLAFNSYEQYF,TGTGCCAGCAGGTTGGCCTTTAACTCCTACGAGCAGTACTTC
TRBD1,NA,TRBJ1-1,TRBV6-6,CASNKGARAFF,TGTGCCAGCAATAAGGGGGCGCGAGCTTTCTTT
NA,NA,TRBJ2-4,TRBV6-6,CASPEGEGRNIQYF,TGTGCCAGCCCCGAGGGGGAGGGCAGAAACATTCAGTACTTC
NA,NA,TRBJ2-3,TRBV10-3,CAITPGGTDTQYF,TGTGCCATCACCCCGGGGGGCACAGATACGCAGTATTTT
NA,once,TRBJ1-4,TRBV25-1,CASSAKVVLRNEKLFF,TGTGCCAGCAGCGCAAAGGTAGTCCTCAGGAATGAAAAACTGTTTTTT
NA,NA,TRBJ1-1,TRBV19,CASSMDSGTTEAFF,TGTGCCAGTAGTATGGACAGTGGAACAACTGAAGCTTTCTTT
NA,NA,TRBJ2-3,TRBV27,CASSFMGAAALTDTQYF,TGTGCCAGCAGTTTCATGGGGGCCGCCGCCCTCACAGATACGCAGTATTTT
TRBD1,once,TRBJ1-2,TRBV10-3,CAITGEQLYGYTF,TGTGCCATTACAGGGGAACAACTCTATGGCTACACCTTC
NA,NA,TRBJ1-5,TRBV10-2,CASNSGGGTQPQHF,TGCGCCAGCAATTCAGGAGGAGGGACTCAGCCCCAGCATTTT
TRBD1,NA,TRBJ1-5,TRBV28,CASSLRGRIDQPQHF,TGTGCCAGCAGTTTAAGGGGGCGAATAGATCAGCCCCAGCATTTT